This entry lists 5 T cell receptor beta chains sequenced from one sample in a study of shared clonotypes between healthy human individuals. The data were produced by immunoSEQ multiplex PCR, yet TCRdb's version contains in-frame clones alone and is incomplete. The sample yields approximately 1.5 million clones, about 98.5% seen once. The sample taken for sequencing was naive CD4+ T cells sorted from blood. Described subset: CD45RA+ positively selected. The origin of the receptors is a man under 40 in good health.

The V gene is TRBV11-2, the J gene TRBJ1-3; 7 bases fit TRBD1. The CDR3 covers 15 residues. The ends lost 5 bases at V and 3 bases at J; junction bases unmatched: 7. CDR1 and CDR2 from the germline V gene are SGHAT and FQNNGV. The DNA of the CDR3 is TGTGCCAGCAGCCTGGACAGGTACCGTGGAAACACCATATATTTT. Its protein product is CASSLDRYRGNTIYF.

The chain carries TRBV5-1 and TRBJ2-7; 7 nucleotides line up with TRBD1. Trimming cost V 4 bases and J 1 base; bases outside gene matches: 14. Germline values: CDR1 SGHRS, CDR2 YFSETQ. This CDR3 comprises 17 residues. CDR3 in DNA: TGCGCCAGCAGCGGCCCGATACAGGGGAAAGGGTCCTACGAGCAGTACTTC. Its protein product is CASSGPIQGKGSYEQYF.

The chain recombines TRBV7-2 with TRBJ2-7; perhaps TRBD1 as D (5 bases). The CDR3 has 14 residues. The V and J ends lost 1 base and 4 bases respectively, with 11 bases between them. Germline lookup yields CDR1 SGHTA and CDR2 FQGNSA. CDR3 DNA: TGTGCCAGCAGCTTAGGTGACAGACCTTACGAGCAGTACTTC. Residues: CASSLGDRPYEQYF.

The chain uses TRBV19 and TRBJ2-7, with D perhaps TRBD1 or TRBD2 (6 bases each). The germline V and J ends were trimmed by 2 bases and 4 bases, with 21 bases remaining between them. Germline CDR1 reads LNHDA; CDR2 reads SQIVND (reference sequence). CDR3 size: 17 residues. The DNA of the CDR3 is TGTGCCAGTAGTATAAGGCTTAGTGGGGGGCGCGTGTACGAGCAGTACTTC. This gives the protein CASSIRLSGGRVYEQYF. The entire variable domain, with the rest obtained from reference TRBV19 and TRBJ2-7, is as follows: DGGITQSPKYLFRKEGQNVTLSCEQNLNHDAMYWYRQDPGQGLRLIYYSQIVNDFQKGDIAEGYSVSREKKESFPLTVTSAQKNPTAFYLCASSIRLSGGRVYEQYFGPGTRLTVT.

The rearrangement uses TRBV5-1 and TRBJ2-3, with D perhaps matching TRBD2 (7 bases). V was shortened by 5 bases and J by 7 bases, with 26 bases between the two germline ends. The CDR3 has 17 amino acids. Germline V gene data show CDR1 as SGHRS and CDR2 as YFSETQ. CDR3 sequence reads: CASSQSSGRGGGHTQYF. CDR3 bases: TGCGCCAGCAGTCAATCCTCCGGGCGGGGCGGGGGCCATACGCAGTATTTT.